These 7 T cell receptor beta chains came from one sample sequenced in a study of cytomegalovirus exposure and HLA in healthy donors (dated by TCRdb to 2017 to 2019). Library preparation was by the immunoSEQ multiplex PCR assay. For the multiplex PCR, a mixture combining 60 forward primers for TCR Vbeta segments and 13 reverse primers for TCR Jbeta segments was used. This is the immuneACCESS table as TCRdb keeps it, with only in-frame sequences that have V and J called. A part of the clones is gone; compared with another copy, unresolved V genes explain less than half, and the rest is unexplained. In all, the sample holds some 150,000 clones, and 64% of those were seen once. About 2.9% of the sample belongs to the ten largest clones. The source material was PBMCs. The receptors shown here come from a woman between 25 and 40 years old in good health and CMV-seropositive.

In this sample, this clone turned up once. The chain joins TRBV13 to TRBJ2-7; D uncertain. Germline-derived CDR1 and CDR2 are PRHDT and FYEKMQ (reference sequence). V dropped 5 bases and J dropped 2 bases, with 10 bases sitting between them. CDR3 size: 13 residues. CDR3: CASSDRQAYEQYF. CDR3 nucleotides: TGTGCCAGCAGCGACCGACAAGCCTACGAGCAGTACTTC.

The J gene is TRBJ1-3, the V gene TRBV12-5; D gene ambiguous. CDR3 length: 19 residues. Germline lookup yields CDR1 LGHNT and CDR2 FRNRAP. Trimming removed 1 base at V and 1 base at J, with 20 bases between. The CDR3 spells CASGLDSTRVRGSGNTIYF. In nucleotides, the CDR3 is TGTGCTAGTGGTTTGGACAGTACGAGGGTTCGAGGTTCTGGAAACACCATATATTTT.

The V call is TRBV7-9, the J call TRBJ2-7, with 7 bases lining up with TRBD2. There are 15 residues in the CDR3. J was trimmed by 3 bases and V by 5 bases; bases with no gene match: 10. CDR1 is SEHNR and CDR2 is FQNEAQ in the germline V gene (reference sequence). The CDR3 reads CASSPGLEVYYEQYF. The DNA for the CDR3 is TGTGCCAGCAGCCCAGGACTAGAAGTTTACTACGAGCAGTACTTC.

This chain joins TRBV19 and TRBJ2-3; 11 bases line up with TRBD1. CDR3 length equals 16 residues. J lost 8 bases, V lost 7 bases, and 14 bases had no gene match. Germline-derived CDR1 and CDR2 are LNHDA and SQIVND (reference sequence). In DNA, the CDR3 is TGTGCCAGTACCCCATTTGGGGACAGGGGGTCAGGTACGCAGTATTTT. It encodes CASTPFGDRGSGTQYF.

The chain recombines TRBV18 with TRBJ2-7; 10 nucleotides match TRBD2. The length of the CDR3 is 14 residues. Trimming took 6 bases from V and 3 from J; bases not matched to a gene: 5. Germline CDR1 is KGHSH and CDR2 is LQKENI. CDR3 nucleotides: TGTGCCAGCTCTAAAACTAGCGGGGACTACGAGCAGTACTTC. Translated, it gives CASSKTSGDYEQYF.

This chain links TRBV18 with TRBJ2-3; D possibly corresponds to TRBD2 (7 bases). There are 14 residues in the CDR3. CDR1 KGHSH and CDR2 LQKENI come from the germline V gene. Trimming pared 6 bases from V and 6 bases from J, leaving 16 bases between. The CDR3 is CASSQMGGRDTQYF. The CDR3 DNA is TGTGCCAGCTCTCAGATGGGGGGGCGCGATACGCAGTATTTT. Supplemented by reference TRBV18 and TRBJ2-3, the full variable domain reads NAGVMQNPRHLVRRRGQEARLRCSPMKGHSHVYWYRQLPEEGLKFMVYLQKENIIDESGMPKERFSAEFPKEGPSILRIQQVVRGDSAAYFCASSQMGGRDTQYFGPGTRLTVL.

This clone occurred a few times. V and J are TRBV6-5 and TRBJ1-3; D not certain. The CDR3 runs to 15 residues. Germline CDR1 MNHEY, CDR2 SVGAGI. V shed 5 bases and J shed 2 bases, with 13 bases lying between them. CDR3 in DNA: TGTGCCAGCAGTGGCACATCCACAACTGGAAACACCATATATTTT. Translated: CASSGTSTTGNTIYF.